This T cell receptor (beta chain) stems from a study of blood T cell repertoires in COVID-19. Study information: Sites across the United States, Italy and Spain contributed samples from acute and convalescent COVID-19. PBMCs, B-cell-depleted T cells, or T cells provided the cDNA or gDNA that made up the material.

As originally analysed: Counts of nucleated cells, estimated from reference gene primer amplification, were obtained. The data were produced by immunoSEQ multiplex PCR, yet TCRdb's version contains in-frame clones alone and is incomplete. V and J calls and clone size are given by that table; D and trimming were obtained from the DNA. The sample comprises 150,000 to 180,000 clones, around four fifths of which are singletons, and more than 5.5% rests with the top ten. Cohorts were assigned according to the clinical history that participants reported. This clonotype was obtained from a middle-aged man who had recovered from COVID-19. Sequencing input: PBMCs or T cells enriched from blood (not recorded which).

The CDR3 nucleotides are TGCAGCGTTGCGGGGGGCAGCTCCTACAATGAGCAGTTCTTC. It translates to CSVAGGSSYNEQFF. The chain joins TRBV29-1 to TRBJ2-1; D is perhaps TRBD2 (7 bases). Trimming took 4 bases from V and 0 from J, leaving 10 bases between them. The CDR3 runs 14 residues. In germline, CDR1 is SQVTM, CDR2 ANQGSEA.